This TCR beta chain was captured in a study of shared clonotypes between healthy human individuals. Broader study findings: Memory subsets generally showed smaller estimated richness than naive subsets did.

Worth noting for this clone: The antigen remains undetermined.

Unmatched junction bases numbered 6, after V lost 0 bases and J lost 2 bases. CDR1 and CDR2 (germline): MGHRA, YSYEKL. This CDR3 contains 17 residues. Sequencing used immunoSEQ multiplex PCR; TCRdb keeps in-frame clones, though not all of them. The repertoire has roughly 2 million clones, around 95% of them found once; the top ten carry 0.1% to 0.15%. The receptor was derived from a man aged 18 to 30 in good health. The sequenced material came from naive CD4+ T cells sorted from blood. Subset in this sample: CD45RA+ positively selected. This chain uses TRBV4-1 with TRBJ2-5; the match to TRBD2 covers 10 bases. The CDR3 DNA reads TGCGCCAGCAGCCAAGATCGCCTAGCGGGGGCACAAGAGACCCAGTACTTC. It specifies CASSQDRLAGAQETQYF.